The T cell receptor (beta chain) described here comes from a study of blood T cells in healthy people across ages. Study-level findings and limits: Expanded clonotype changes were possibly confounded by unknown donor CMV status.

The CDR3 has 16 amino acids. The V gene's germline CDR1 is SGHVS and CDR2 FQNEAQ. Trimming removed 1 base from V and 0 bases from J; junction bases left unmatched: 6. Then a second PCR, running roughly 7 to 11 cycles, was carried out with a sample-barcoded 5' primer and a J-beta primer mix. MiXCR, run by TCRdb on the 5' RACE reads, gives a single entry per CDR3 protein. Here the sample spans fewer than 2 million distinct CDR3 sequences, around 40% being singletons. In the case of this clonotype: Antigen unknown.

Sequencing was carried out using blood. This TCR was sampled from a human donor in good health. The genes are TRBV7-8 and TRBJ2-7; 7 nucleotides line up with TRBD2. The chain's CDR3 is CASSLGGGDYSYEQYF. The DNA of the CDR3 is TGTGCCAGCAGCTTAGGCGGAGGGGACTACTCCTACGAGCAGTACTTC. The whole variable domain, filled in from reference TRBV7-8 and TRBJ2-7, reads GAGVSQSPRYKVAKRGQDVALRCDPISGHVSLFWYQQALGQGPEFLTYFQNEAQLDKSGLPSDRFFAERPEGSVSTLKIQRTQQEDSAVYLCASSLGGGDYSYEQYFGPGTRLTVT.